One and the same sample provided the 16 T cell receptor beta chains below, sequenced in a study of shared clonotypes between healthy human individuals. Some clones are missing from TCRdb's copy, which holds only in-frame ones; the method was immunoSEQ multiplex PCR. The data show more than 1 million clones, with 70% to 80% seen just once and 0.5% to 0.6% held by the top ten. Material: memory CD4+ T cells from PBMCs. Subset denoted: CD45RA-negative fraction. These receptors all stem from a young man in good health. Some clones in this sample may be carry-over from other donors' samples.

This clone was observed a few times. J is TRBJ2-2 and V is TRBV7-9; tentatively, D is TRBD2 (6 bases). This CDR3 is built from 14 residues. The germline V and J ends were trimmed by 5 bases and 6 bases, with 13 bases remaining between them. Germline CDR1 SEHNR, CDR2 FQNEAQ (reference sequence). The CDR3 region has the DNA TGTGCCAGCAGCCCTCATTCGGGGGCCGGGGAGCTGTTTTTT. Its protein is CASSPHSGAGELFF.

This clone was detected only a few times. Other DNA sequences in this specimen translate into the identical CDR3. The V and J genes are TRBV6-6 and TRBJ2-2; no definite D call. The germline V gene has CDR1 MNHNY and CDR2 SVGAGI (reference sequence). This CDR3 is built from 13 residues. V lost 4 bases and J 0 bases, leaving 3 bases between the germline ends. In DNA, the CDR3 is TGTGCCAGCAGTTCCTCGAACACCGGGGAGCTGTTTTTT. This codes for CASSSSNTGELFF.

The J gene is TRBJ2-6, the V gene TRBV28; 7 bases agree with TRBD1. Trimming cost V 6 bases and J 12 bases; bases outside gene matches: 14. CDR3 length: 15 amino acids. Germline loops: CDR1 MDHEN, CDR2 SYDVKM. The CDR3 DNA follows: TGTGCCAGCAGGGAAAGGGGGCTGTACCGCACCGTCCTGACTTTC. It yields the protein CASRERGLYRTVLTF.

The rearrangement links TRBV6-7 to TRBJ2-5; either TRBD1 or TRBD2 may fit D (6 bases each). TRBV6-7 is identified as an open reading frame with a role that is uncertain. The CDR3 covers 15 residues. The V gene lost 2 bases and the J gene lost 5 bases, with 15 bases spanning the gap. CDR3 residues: CASSYQGGSGETQYF. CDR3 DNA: TGTGCCAGCAGTTACCAAGGGGGGAGTGGGGAGACCCAGTACTTC.

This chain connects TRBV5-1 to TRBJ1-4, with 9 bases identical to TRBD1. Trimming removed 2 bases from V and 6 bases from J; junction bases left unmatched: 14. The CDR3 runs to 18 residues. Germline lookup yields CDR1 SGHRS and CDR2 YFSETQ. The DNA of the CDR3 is TGCGCCAGCAGCTTCTCGTCCCGGGACAGGGTTCCTCATGAAAAACTGTTTTTT. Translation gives CASSFSSRDRVPHEKLFF.

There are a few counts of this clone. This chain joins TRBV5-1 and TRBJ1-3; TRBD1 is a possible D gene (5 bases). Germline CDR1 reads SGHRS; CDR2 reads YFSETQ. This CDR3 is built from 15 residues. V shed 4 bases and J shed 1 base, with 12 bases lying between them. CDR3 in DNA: TGCGCCAGCAGCCCCCTCGGGGGGTCTGGAAACACCATATATTTT. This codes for CASSPLGGSGNTIYF.

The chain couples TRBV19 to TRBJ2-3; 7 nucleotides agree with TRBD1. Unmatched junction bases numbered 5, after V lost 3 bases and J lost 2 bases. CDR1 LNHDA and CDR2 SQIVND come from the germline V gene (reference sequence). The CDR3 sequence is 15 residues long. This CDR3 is CASSMTGKLTDTQYF. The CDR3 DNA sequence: TGTGCCAGTAGTATGACAGGGAAACTCACAGATACGCAGTATTTT.

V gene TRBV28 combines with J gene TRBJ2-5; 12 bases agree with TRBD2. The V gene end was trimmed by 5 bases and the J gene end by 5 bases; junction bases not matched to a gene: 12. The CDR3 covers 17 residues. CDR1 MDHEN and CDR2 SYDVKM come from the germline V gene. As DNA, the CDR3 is TGTGCCAGCAGTCCTTCTAGCGGGAGGGCCAAGGGTGAGACCCAGTACTTC. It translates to CASSPSSGRAKGETQYF.

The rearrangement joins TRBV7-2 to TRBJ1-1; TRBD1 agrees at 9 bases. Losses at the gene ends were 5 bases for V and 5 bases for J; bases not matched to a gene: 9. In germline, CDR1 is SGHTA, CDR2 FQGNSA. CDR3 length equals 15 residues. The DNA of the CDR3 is TGTGCCAGCAGCGCGGGACAGGGATCGGAGACTGAAGCTTTCTTT. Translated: CASSAGQGSETEAFF.

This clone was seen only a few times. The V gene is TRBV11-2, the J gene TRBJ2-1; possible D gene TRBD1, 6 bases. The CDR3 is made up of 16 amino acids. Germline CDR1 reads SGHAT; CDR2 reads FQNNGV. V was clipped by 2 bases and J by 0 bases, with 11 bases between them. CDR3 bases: TGTGCCAGCAGCTTACGAGCGGACAGCTCCTACAATGAGCAGTTCTTC. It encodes CASSLRADSSYNEQFF.

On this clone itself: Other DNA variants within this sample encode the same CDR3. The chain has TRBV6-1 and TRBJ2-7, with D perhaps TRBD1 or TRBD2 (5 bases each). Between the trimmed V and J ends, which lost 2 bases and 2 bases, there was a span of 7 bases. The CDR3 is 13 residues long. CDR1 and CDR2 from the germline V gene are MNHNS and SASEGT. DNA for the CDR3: TGTGCCAGCAGTGAACAGGGACCCTACGAGCAGTACTTC. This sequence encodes CASSEQGPYEQYF.

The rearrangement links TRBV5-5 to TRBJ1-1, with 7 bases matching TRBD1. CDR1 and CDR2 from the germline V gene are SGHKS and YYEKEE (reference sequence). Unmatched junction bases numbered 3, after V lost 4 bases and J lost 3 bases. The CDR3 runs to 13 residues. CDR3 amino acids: CASSQGDDTEAFF. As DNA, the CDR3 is TGTGCCAGCAGCCAGGGGGACGACACTGAAGCTTTCTTT.

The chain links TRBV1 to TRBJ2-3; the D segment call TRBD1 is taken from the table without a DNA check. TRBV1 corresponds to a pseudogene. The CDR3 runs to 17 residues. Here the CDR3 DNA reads TGCACCAGCAGCCAGGAAAATCGGGACAGGGGCACAGATACGCAGTATTTT. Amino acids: CTSSQENRDRGTDTQYF.

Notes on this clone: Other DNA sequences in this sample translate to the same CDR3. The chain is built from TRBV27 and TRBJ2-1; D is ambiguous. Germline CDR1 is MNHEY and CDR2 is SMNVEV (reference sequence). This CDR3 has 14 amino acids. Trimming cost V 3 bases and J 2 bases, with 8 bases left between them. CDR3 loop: CASSLGYPYNEQFF. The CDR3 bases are TGTGCCAGCAGTTTGGGCTATCCCTACAATGAGCAGTTCTTC.

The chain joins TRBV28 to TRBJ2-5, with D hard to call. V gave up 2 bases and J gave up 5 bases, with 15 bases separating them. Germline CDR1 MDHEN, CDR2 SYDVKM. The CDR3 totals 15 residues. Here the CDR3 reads CASSLRRPTWETQYF. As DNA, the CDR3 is TGTGCCAGCAGTTTAAGGCGGCCGACGTGGGAGACCCAGTACTTC.

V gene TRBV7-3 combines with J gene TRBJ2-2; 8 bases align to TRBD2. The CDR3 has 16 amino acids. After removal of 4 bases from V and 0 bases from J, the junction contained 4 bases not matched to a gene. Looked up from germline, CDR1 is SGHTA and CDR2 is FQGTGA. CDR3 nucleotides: TGTGCCAGCAGCTCAAGACTAGCGACGAACACCGGGGAGCTGTTTTTT. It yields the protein CASSSRLATNTGELFF. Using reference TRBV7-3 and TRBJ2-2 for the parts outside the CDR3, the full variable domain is GAGVSQTPSNKVTEKGKYVELRCDPISGHTALYWYRQSLGQGPEFLIYFQGTGAADDSGLPNDRFFAVRPEGSVSTLKIQRTERGDSAVYLCASSSRLATNTGELFFGEGSRLTVL.